These 15 T cell receptor beta chains share one sample of origin, sequenced in a study of T cell changes during pregnancy in multiple sclerosis. Sequencing used immunoSEQ multiplex PCR; TCRdb keeps in-frame clones, though not all of them. The data hold tens of thousands of clones, with roughly 90% observed a single time. Sequenced material: CD8+ T cells from peripheral blood mononuclear cells, taken after pregnancy. The receptors originated from a female donor with multiple sclerosis, enrolled in a pregnancy study.

The chain has TRBV10-3 and TRBJ1-2; 9 positions match TRBD1. J gave up 8 bases and V 6 bases, and 16 bases lay outside the gene matches. Germline values: CDR1 ENHRY, CDR2 SYGVKD. The CDR3 covers 16 residues. CDR3: CAISTGTGNYDFGYTF. In DNA form, the CDR3 reads TGTGCCATCAGCACCGGGACAGGGAACTACGACTTCGGCTACACCTTC.

The CDR3 here is CASSSPTGLAGLVAYEQYF. The CDR3 DNA follows: TGTGCCAGCAGTTCTCCGACAGGGTTGGCGGGACTAGTCGCCTACGAGCAGTACTTC. The V and J genes are TRBV11-1 and TRBJ2-7, with a tentative D call TRBD2 (8 bases). V was cut by 6 bases and J by 2 bases, with 29 bases left in between. The CDR3 contains 19 residues. In germline, CDR1 is SGHAT, CDR2 FQDESV (reference sequence).

Note on this clone: The junction departs from the called germline gene at one end, perhaps through a read error. The V call is TRBV4-2, the J call TRBJ2-7, with 7 bases aligning to TRBD1. The V gene's germline CDR1 is LGHNA and CDR2 YNFKEQ. The CDR3 length is 16 residues. CDR3 sequence (DNA): TGTGCCAGCAGCCAACCTGACAGGGATGGGTCCTCCGAGCAGTACTTC. Protein sequence: CASSQPDRDGSSEQYF.

The chain has TRBV11-1 and TRBJ2-7; no clear D. CDR1 SGHAT and CDR2 FQDESV come from the germline V gene (reference sequence). Trimming shortened V by 0 bases and J by 1 base, and 10 bases separated the two germline ends. This CDR3 is built from 15 residues. Here the CDR3 DNA reads TGTGCCAGCAGCTTAGCTGGCACCCTTTCCTACGAGCAGTACTTC. This encodes CASSLAGTLSYEQYF.

The chain links TRBV29-1 to TRBJ1-2, with D unresolved. V was shortened by 5 bases and J by 8 bases, with 15 bases between the two germline ends. This CDR3 has 12 residues. Germline V gene data show CDR1 as SQVTM and CDR2 as ANQGSEA. The CDR3 loop reads CSVTGRSEGYTF. CDR3 coding DNA: TGCAGCGTTACCGGGAGGTCGGAGGGCTACACCTTC.

V gene TRBV2 combines with J gene TRBJ1-4, with D maybe TRBD1 (5 bases). CDR3 size: 14 residues. Trimming shortened V by 8 bases and J by 7 bases, and 17 bases separated the two germline ends. The V gene's germline CDR1 is SNHLY and CDR2 FYNNEI. The CDR3 region is CASSQGVGVEKLFF. In DNA form, the CDR3 reads TGTGCCAGCTCACAAGGGGTAGGGGTTGAAAAACTGTTTTTT.

This clone was picked up a small number of times. The chain's CDR3 is CASSLDPGFEQYF. DNA of the CDR3: TGTGCCAGCAGCTTAGATCCAGGCTTCGAGCAGTACTTC. The V gene is TRBV11-3, the J gene TRBJ2-7; D call uncertain. CDR3 length: 13 amino acids. The germline V gene encodes CDR1 SGHNT and CDR2 YENEEA. V shed 0 bases and J shed 6 bases, with 9 bases lying between them.

The chain joins TRBV29-1 to TRBJ2-7; TRBD2 agrees at 9 bases. The J segment lost 7 bases and the V segment lost 4 bases, leaving 8 bases of the junction unmatched. The CDR3 totals 13 residues. Germline values: CDR1 SQVTM, CDR2 ANQGSEA. This CDR3 is CSVVVRGGSEQYF. CDR3 sequence (DNA): TGCAGCGTTGTAGTGCGGGGGGGCTCTGAGCAGTACTTC.

This clone was counted a single time. This sequence joins TRBV10-3 and TRBJ2-3; D possibly corresponds to TRBD1 (5 bases). The length of the CDR3 is 13 residues. CDR1 ENHRY and CDR2 SYGVKD come from the germline V gene. Trimming shortened V by 7 bases and J by 1 base, and 9 bases separated the two germline ends. The CDR3, as DNA: TGTGCCATCAATAAAGGGGGCACAGATACGCAGTATTTT. Its translation: CAINKGGTDTQYF.

J is TRBJ2-7 and V is TRBV14; 8 bases align to TRBD1. Germline assignment: CDR1 SGHDN and CDR2 FVKESK. V gave up 3 bases and J gave up 1 base; unmatched junction bases: 2. CDR3 length: 14 amino acids. In DNA, the CDR3 is TGTGCCAGCAGCCAGGGACAGGAATCCTACGAGCAGTACTTC. Protein: CASSQGQESYEQYF.

V and J are TRBV25-1 and TRBJ2-7; 11 bases are shared with TRBD1. Trimming removed 3 bases from V and 2 bases from J; junction bases left unmatched: 9. The CDR3 totals 17 residues. Germline V gives CDR1 MGHDK, CDR2 SYGVNS. CDR3 sequence (DNA): TGTGCCAGCAGTGACCTTCTCCGGGACAGGGGGACCTACGAGCAGTACTTC. This encodes CASSDLLRDRGTYEQYF.

The rearrangement joins TRBV5-5 to TRBJ1-1; tentative D call: TRBD1 (6 bases). CDR3 length: 16 amino acids. From germline, CDR1 is SGHKS and CDR2 YYEKEE (reference sequence). The V end was cut by 0 bases, the J end by 6 bases, with 18 bases between. The CDR3 protein is CASSLVASGGGPEAFF. CDR3 sequence (DNA): TGTGCCAGCAGCTTGGTTGCGAGTGGGGGCGGGCCTGAAGCTTTCTTT.

This chain uses TRBV9 with TRBJ1-5; D possibly corresponds to TRBD1 (5 bases). The CDR3 is made up of 13 amino acids. Trimming shortened V by 7 bases and J by 4 bases, and 12 bases separated the two germline ends. Per the germline V gene, CDR1 is SGDLS and CDR2 is YYNGEE. CDR3 loop: CASSPGSNQPQHF. The CDR3 DNA follows: TGTGCCAGCTCCCCAGGGTCTAATCAGCCCCAGCATTTT.

The chain combines TRBV9 with TRBJ2-1, with D unresolved. The CDR3 is 12 residues long. The germline V gene has CDR1 SGDLS and CDR2 YYNGEE. V gave up 0 bases and J gave up 6 bases, with 4 bases separating them. The CDR3 region is CASSVAPNEQFF. CDR3 bases: TGTGCCAGCAGCGTAGCTCCCAATGAGCAGTTCTTC.

The chain recombines TRBV5-4 with TRBJ1-2, with D possibly TRBD1 on 6 matching bases. From germline, CDR1 is SGHNT and CDR2 YYREEE (reference sequence). The ends were cut back, 3 bases at V and 3 bases at J, with 15 bases in the middle. The CDR3 has 15 amino acids. The CDR3 region has the DNA TGTGCCAGCAGCTCCCCCGGGGGGCGGGACTATGGCTACACCTTC. Protein sequence: CASSSPGGRDYGYTF.